This is a list of T cell receptor beta chains from one sample in a study of regulatory and conventional T cells in RAG deficiency. Measured with immunoSEQ multiplex PCR; TCRdb has only the in-frame clones, and not every one. The sample shows 20,000 to 25,000 clones, roughly 93% of them seen only once. This sample was also put to use in a study of regulatory T cells.

The sample taken for sequencing was CD4+ T cells sorted from blood. Receptor source: a human donor in good health. Each CDR3 is given with its conserved first and last residue. A D gene is named only where the DNA matches it firmly.

D	V	J	DNA	CDR3
TRBD1	TRBV19	TRBJ2-4	TGTGCCAGTAGCTTGACAGGGGGAAGCAAGTACATTCAGTACTTC	CASSLTGGSKYIQYF
TRBD2	TRBV6-5	TRBJ2-3	TGTGCCAGCAGTTACGGGACTAGCGGTCAGGGGGATACGCAGTATTTT	CASSYGTSGQGDTQYF
-	TRBV2	TRBJ1-1	TGTGCCAGCAGTCCCCTCGGGGAGGGGAACACTGAAGCTTTCTTT	CASSPLGEGNTEAFF
TRBD1	TRBV5-1	TRBJ2-5	TGCGCCAGCAGCTTGGACACAGGGGGCCAAGAGACCCAGTACTTC	CASSLDTGGQETQYF
-	TRBV15	TRBJ2-5	TGTGCCACCAGCAGAGGGGCCATAGGAGTGCAAGAGACCCAGTACTTC	CATSRGAIGVQETQYF
-	TRBV5-6	TRBJ1-6	TGTGCCAGCAGCTTGCCCCCGAATTCACCCCTCCACTTT	CASSLPPNSPLHF
TRBD1	TRBV5-8	TRBJ2-2	TGTGCCAGCACCCTTACAGGGGGCCTTATGACCGGGGAGCTGTTTTTT	CASTLTGGLMTGELFF
-	TRBV6-5	TRBJ1-5	TGTGCCAGCAGACGGACCCGGGACGGCAATCAGCCCCAGCATTTT	CASRRTRDGNQPQHF
-	TRBV7-9	TRBJ1-3	TGTGCCAGCAGCTTATGGGCCGGCAACTCTGGAAACACCATATATTTT	CASSLWAGNSGNTIYF
-	TRBV7-8	TRBJ1-1	TGTGCCAGCAGCTTAGAGGTTCGGGGAGGCACTGAAGCTTTCTTT	CASSLEVRGGTEAFF
TRBD2	TRBV10-1	TRBJ2-3	TGCGCCAGCAGCCGCGGGAGCGGCGGGGCGTCAGATACGCAGTATTTT	CASSRGSGGASDTQYF
TRBD1	TRBV18	TRBJ2-4	TGTGCCAGCTCCGGACAGGGAGGTAACATTCAGTACTTC	CASSGQGGNIQYF
-	TRBV19	TRBJ2-5	TGTGCCAGTAGCCAAGACAGACAAGAGACCCAGTACTTC	CASSQDRQETQYF
TRBD1	TRBV30	TRBJ1-4	TGTGCCGCACAGGGGGCGCGGGGAAAAACTGTTTTT	CAAQGARGKTVF
-	TRBV4-2	TRBJ2-2	TGTGCCAGCAGCCCGTTATGGCAGGGTGACACCGGGGAGCTGTTTTTT	CASSPLWQGDTGELFF
-	TRBV19	TRBJ1-2	TGTGCCAGTAGTATGGTAGACAGTAGGAACTATGGCTACACCTTC	CASSMVDSRNYGYTF
-	TRBV27	TRBJ1-1	TGTGCCAGCAGTTTATCGTTCTTCGGACAGTTGAACACTGAAGCTTTCTTT	CASSLSFFGQLNTEAFF
-	TRBV7-8	TRBJ1-2	TGTGCCAGCAGCTTAGTTTGGGACACAATGCATGGCTACACCTTC	CASSLVWDTMHGYTF
TRBD1	TRBV5-1	TRBJ2-4	TGCGCCAGCAGCGAACAGGGGTACGCCAACATTCAGTACTTC	CASSEQGYANIQYF